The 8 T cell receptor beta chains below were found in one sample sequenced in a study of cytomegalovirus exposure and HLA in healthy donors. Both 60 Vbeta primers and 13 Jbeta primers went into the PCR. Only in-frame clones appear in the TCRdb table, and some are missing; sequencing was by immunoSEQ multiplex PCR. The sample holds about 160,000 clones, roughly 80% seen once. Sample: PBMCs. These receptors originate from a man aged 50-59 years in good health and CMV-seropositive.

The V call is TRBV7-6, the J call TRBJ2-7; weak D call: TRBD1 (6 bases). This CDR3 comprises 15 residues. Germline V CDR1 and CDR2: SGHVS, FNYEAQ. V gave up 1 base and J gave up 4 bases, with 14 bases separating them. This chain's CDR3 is CASSLVTGGGYEQYF. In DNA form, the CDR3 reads TGTGCCAGCAGCTTAGTTACTGGGGGCGGTTACGAGCAGTACTTC.

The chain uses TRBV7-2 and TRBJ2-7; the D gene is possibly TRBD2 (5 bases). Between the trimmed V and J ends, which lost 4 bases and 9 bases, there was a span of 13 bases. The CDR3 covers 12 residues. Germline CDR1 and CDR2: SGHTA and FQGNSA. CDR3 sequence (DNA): TGTGCCAGCAGCTCTCCGACTATGATGCAGTACTTC. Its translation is CASSSPTMMQYF.

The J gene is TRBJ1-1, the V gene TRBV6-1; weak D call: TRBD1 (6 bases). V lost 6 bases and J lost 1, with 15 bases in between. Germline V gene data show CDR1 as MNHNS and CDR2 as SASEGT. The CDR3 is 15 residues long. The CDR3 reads CASSTTRGRNTEAFF. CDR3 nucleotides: TGTGCCAGCAGCACGACCAGGGGAAGGAACACTGAAGCTTTCTTT.

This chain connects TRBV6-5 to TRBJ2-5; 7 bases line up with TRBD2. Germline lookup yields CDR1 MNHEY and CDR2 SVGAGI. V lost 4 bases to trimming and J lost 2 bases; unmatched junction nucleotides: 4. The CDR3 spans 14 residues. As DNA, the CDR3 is TGTGCCAGCAGTTTAGGGAGGGTTCAAGAGACCCAGTACTTC. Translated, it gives CASSLGRVQETQYF.

CDR3 DNA sequence: TGCGCCAGCAGCCACGGACTAGCGGGGGGGCCGGGGACAGATACGCAGTATTTT. Encoded protein: CASSHGLAGGPGTDTQYF. The rearrangement joins TRBV4-3 to TRBJ2-3; 15 bases align to TRBD2. The CDR3 runs to 18 residues. Trimming took 3 bases from V and 3 from J; bases not matched to a gene: 7. Germline V gene sequence: CDR1 LGHNA, CDR2 YSLEER.

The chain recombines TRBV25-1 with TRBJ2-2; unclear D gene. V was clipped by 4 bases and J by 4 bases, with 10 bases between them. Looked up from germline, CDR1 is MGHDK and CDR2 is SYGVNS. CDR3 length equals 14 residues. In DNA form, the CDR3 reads TGTGCCAGCAGTGTTCGCGCCGGCACCGGGGAGCTGTTTTTT. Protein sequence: CASSVRAGTGELFF.

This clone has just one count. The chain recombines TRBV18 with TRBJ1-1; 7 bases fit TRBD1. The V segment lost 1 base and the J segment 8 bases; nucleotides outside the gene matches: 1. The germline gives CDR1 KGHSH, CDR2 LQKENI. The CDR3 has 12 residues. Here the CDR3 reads CASSPQQGEAFF. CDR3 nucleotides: TGTGCCAGCTCACCACAACAGGGGGAAGCTTTCTTT.

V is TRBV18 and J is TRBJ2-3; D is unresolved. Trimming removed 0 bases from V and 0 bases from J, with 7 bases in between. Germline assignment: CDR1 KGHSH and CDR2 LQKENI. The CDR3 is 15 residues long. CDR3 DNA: TGTGCCAGCTCACCACCGAGTTTGAGCACAGATACGCAGTATTTT. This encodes CASSPPSLSTDTQYF.